A selection of T cell receptor beta chains follows, all from one sample in a study of cytomegalovirus exposure and HLA in healthy donors. The data were produced by immunoSEQ multiplex PCR, yet TCRdb's version contains in-frame clones alone and is incomplete. The table includes around 350,000 clones, 75% to 90% detected once. Source material: PBMCs. The origin of the receptors is a woman aged 18-29 years in good health and CMV-seronegative. The CDR3 runs from the conserved cysteine through the conserved F or W. The D gene is left open where the match is weak. Size is stated for part of the rows, as once, few or many counts, or as a class when the clone is expanded.

TRBV6-1,TRBJ2-1,14,.,TRBD1,CASSGQAVDNEQFF,TGTGCCAGTTCGGGACAGGCGGTGGACAATGAGCAGTTCTTC
TRBV19,TRBJ2-7,14,.,TRBD1,CASRRDRTTYEQYF,TGTGCCAGTCGCCGGGACAGGACCACCTACGAGCAGTACTTC
TRBV4-1,TRBJ2-1,16,once,TRBD2,CASSQRIAGIYNEQFF,TGCGCCAGCAGCCAGCGCATAGCGGGGATTTACAATGAGCAGTTCTTC
TRBV19,TRBJ1-2,15,.,TRBD1,CASSSSRTGYFGYTF,TGTGCCAGTAGTAGCTCCCGGACAGGGTATTTTGGCTACACCTTC
TRBV18,TRBJ2-3,12,.,.,CASSASTDTQYF,TGTGCCAGCTCAGCGAGCACAGATACGCAGTATTTT
TRBV6-1,TRBJ2-1,15,.,TRBD2,CAIFSGGGAVNEQFF,TGTGCCATCTTCTCCGGCGGGGGGGCCGTCAATGAGCAGTTCTTC
TRBV27,TRBJ2-7,14,once,TRBD2,CASSSTGGAYEQYF,TGTGCCAGCAGTTCTACCGGGGGGGCCTACGAGCAGTACTTC
TRBV5-6,TRBJ1-1,15,.,TRBD1,CASGSGGLSYTEAFF,TGTGCCAGCGGGTCAGGGGGCCTCTCCTACACTGAAGCTTTCTTT
TRBV10-1,TRBJ2-1,15,.,TRBD2,CASSAGTSGRAEQFF,TGCGCCAGCAGTGCCGGGACTAGCGGGAGAGCTGAGCAGTTCTTC
TRBV2,TRBJ2-1,14,.,.,CARSRDGSYNEQFF,TGTGCCAGATCTCGGGATGGCTCCTACAATGAGCAGTTCTTC
TRBV4-1,TRBJ2-5,14,.,TRBD1,CASSEQGAGETQYF,TGCGCCAGCAGCGAACAGGGGGCTGGAGAGACCCAGTACTTC
TRBV7-8,TRBJ2-2,17,.,TRBD2,CASSWTPGLANTGELFF,TGTGCCAGCAGCTGGACTCCGGGACTAGCGAACACCGGGGAGCTGTTTTTT
TRBV9,TRBJ2-2,15,.,.,CASSVVDGTNGELFF,TGTGCCAGCAGCGTAGTGGACGGGACAAACGGGGAGCTGTTTTTT
TRBV6-6,TRBJ2-1,12,.,.,CASRTRGNEQFF,TGTGCCAGCAGGACCCGGGGCAATGAGCAGTTCTTC
TRBV28,TRBJ1-2,15,.,.,CASSFTRGRNYGYTF,TGTGCCAGCAGTTTTACGCGGGGGAGGAACTATGGCTACACCTTC
TRBV13,TRBJ1-1,14,.,.,CASSFSGAATEAFF,TGTGCCAGCAGCTTTTCTGGGGCAGCCACTGAAGCTTTCTTT
TRBV5-8,TRBJ1-4,14,.,.,CASRIGGLNEKLFF,TGTGCCAGCAGGATCGGGGGATTAAATGAAAAACTGTTTTTT
TRBV30,TRBJ2-3,17,.,TRBD2,CAWSVARTSGGTDTQYF,TGTGCCTGGAGTGTAGCTAGGACTAGCGGGGGTACAGATACGCAGTATTTT
TRBV10-2,TRBJ2-7,15,.,.,CASRRRAERTYEQYF,TGCGCCAGCCGAAGGCGGGCGGAAAGGACCTACGAGCAGTACTTC
TRBV29-1,TRBJ1-4,13,.,.,CSVVGRVHEKLFF,TGCAGCGTTGTCGGCAGGGTTCATGAAAAACTGTTTTTT
TRBV14,TRBJ2-7,16,.,TRBD2,CASSQLAGAISYEQYF,TGTGCCAGCAGCCAACTAGCGGGAGCGATCTCCTACGAGCAGTACTTC
TRBV5-1,TRBJ2-3,17,.,TRBD2,CASSSGTSGTSTDTQYF,TGCGCCAGCAGCTCCGGGACTAGCGGAACTAGCACAGATACGCAGTATTTT
TRBV2,TRBJ2-7,15,few,.,CASSPGRERSGEQYF,TGTGCCAGCAGTCCCGGGCGGGAAAGATCGGGCGAGCAGTACTTC
TRBV28,TRBJ1-5,14,.,TRBD1,CASYPTGSGQPQHF,TGTGCCAGCTATCCGACAGGGTCGGGTCAGCCCCAGCATTTT
TRBV19,TRBJ2-7,14,.,.,CASSIGGSSYEQYF,TGTGCCAGTAGTATTGGAGGGTCCTCCTACGAGCAGTACTTC
TRBV6-5,TRBJ2-5,15,.,.,CASSYSAGFQETQYF,TGTGCCAGCAGTTATTCAGCGGGCTTTCAAGAGACCCAGTACTTC
TRBV19,TRBJ2-3,11,.,.,CASSAADTQYF,TGTGCCAGTAGCGCAGCAGATACGCAGTATTTT
TRBV6-1,TRBJ2-5,14,.,.,CASSGALLAETQYF,TGTGCCAGCAGTGGGGCACTTTTGGCGGAGACCCAGTACTTC
TRBV7-6,TRBJ2-1,15,.,TRBD2,CASTPDSGRADEQFF,TGTGCCAGCACCCCCGATAGCGGGAGGGCAGATGAGCAGTTCTTC
TRBV5-1,TRBJ2-5,15,.,.,CASSSLPGAQETQYF,TGCGCCAGCAGCTCCTTACCGGGAGCACAAGAGACCCAGTACTTC
TRBV25-1,TRBJ2-7,14,.,.,CASSAREGAYEQYF,TGTGCCAGCAGTGCCCGTGAGGGGGCCTACGAGCAGTACTTC
TRBV27,TRBJ1-1,13,.,.,CATQIGQNTEAFF,TGTGCCACTCAGATCGGACAGAACACTGAAGCTTTCTTT
TRBV7-2,TRBJ1-2,12,.,.,CASSNQGYGYTF,TGTGCCAGCAGCAATCAGGGGTATGGCTACACCTTC
TRBV4-1,TRBJ2-7,14,once,.,CASSQGLRDGEQYF,TGCGCCAGCAGCCAAGGGTTGCGGGACGGCGAGCAGTACTTC
TRBV4-1,TRBJ2-7,16,.,.,CASSQASNIERGEQYF,TGCGCCAGCAGCCAAGCGTCGAACATAGAGAGGGGGGAGCAGTACTTC
TRBV10-2,TRBJ1-1,12,.,.,CASSDYSTEAFF,TGCGCCAGCAGTGATTATAGCACTGAAGCTTTCTTT
TRBV30,TRBJ1-5,13,few,.,CAWSAGGNQPQHF,TGTGCCTGGAGCGCGGGTGGCAATCAGCCCCAGCATTTT
TRBV5-6,TRBJ2-7,14,.,TRBD1,CASSRGQGASEQYF,TGTGCCAGCAGCCGCGGACAGGGGGCGTCTGAGCAGTACTTC
TRBV5-4,TRBJ2-1,16,.,TRBD1,CASSGWTGGFFNEQFF,TGTGCCAGCAGCGGATGGACAGGGGGCTTCTTTAATGAGCAGTTCTTC
TRBV29-1,TRBJ2-4,17,.,TRBD2,CSATTSGGSLAKNIQYF,TGCAGCGCTACAACTAGCGGAGGGTCCCTAGCCAAAAACATTCAGTACTTC
TRBV5-4,TRBJ2-4,14,.,.,CASSLNSQGDIQYF,TGTGCCAGCAGCTTGAATTCCCAAGGGGACATTCAGTACTTC
TRBV27,TRBJ2-3,19,.,TRBD1,CASSPPRRTGGEWADTQYF,TGTGCCAGCAGTCCTCCGAGGAGGACAGGGGGCGAATGGGCAGATACGCAGTATTTT
TRBV9,TRBJ2-7,15,.,.,CASSVGRVTDHEQYF,TGTGCCAGCAGCGTAGGGAGGGTGACTGATCACGAGCAGTACTTC
TRBV11-2,TRBJ1-1,14,.,.,CASSLEGAYTEAFF,TGTGCCAGCAGCTTAGAAGGGGCGTACACTGAAGCTTTCTTT
TRBV6-6,TRBJ2-2,14,.,TRBD1,CASTRQGAPGELFF,TGTGCCAGCACGAGGCAGGGGGCCCCCGGGGAGCTGTTTTTT
TRBV27,TRBJ2-7,16,.,TRBD2,CASSFGSGSPTYEQYF,TGTGCCAGCAGTTTCGGTAGCGGGAGCCCCACCTACGAGCAGTACTTC
TRBV27,TRBJ2-3,14,.,.,CASSSGSRTDTQYF,TGTGCCAGCAGTTCCGGCTCCAGGACAGATACGCAGTATTTT
TRBV27,TRBJ2-7,16,.,.,CASSLRATIPPYEQYF,TGTGCCAGCAGTCTAAGGGCGACTATTCCCCCCTACGAGCAGTACTTC
TRBV30,TRBJ1-5,14,.,TRBD1,CASGQGNFNQPQHF,TGTGCCTCCGGACAGGGAAACTTCAATCAGCCCCAGCATTTT
TRBV6-4,TRBJ1-2,14,.,.,CASSDSGSSRGYTF,TGTGCCAGCAGTGACTCAGGGAGCTCAAGGGGCTACACCTTC
TRBV5-1,TRBJ2-3,15,.,TRBD2,CASRWTSGGTDTQYF,TGCGCCAGCAGGTGGACTAGCGGGGGCACAGATACGCAGTATTTT
TRBV19,TRBJ1-1,14,.,.,CASSRLQGNTEAFF,TGTGCCAGTAGCCGGCTACAGGGAAACACTGAAGCTTTCTTT
TRBV5-4,TRBJ1-1,14,.,TRBD1,CASSAGTGVGEAFF,TGTGCCAGCAGCGCTGGGACAGGGGTAGGTGAAGCTTTCTTT
TRBV5-6,TRBJ2-3,17,.,TRBD2,CASKRTSGGTQTDTQYF,TGTGCCAGCAAGAGGACTAGCGGGGGGACCCAAACAGATACGCAGTATTTT
TRBV5-1,TRBJ1-3,16,.,TRBD1,CASSVGQGESLNTIYF,TGCGCCAGCAGCGTTGGACAGGGAGAAAGCTTAAACACCATATATTTT
TRBV7-2,TRBJ2-3,16,.,.,CASSLGVSGPTDTQYF,TGTGCCAGCAGCTTAGGAGTTAGCGGACCCACAGATACGCAGTATTTT
TRBV20-1,TRBJ1-1,11,once,.,CSAPRRTEAFF,TGCAGTGCTCCCCGTCGGACTGAAGCTTTCTTT
TRBV4-1,TRBJ2-1,16,.,TRBD2,CASSLRPSGKTNEQFF,TGCGCCAGCAGCCTCCGACCGAGCGGGAAGACCAATGAGCAGTTCTTC
TRBV5-1,TRBJ2-7,15,.,TRBD2,CASAGGSGGLYEQYF,TGCGCCAGCGCCGGGGGTAGCGGGGGCCTCTACGAGCAGTACTTC